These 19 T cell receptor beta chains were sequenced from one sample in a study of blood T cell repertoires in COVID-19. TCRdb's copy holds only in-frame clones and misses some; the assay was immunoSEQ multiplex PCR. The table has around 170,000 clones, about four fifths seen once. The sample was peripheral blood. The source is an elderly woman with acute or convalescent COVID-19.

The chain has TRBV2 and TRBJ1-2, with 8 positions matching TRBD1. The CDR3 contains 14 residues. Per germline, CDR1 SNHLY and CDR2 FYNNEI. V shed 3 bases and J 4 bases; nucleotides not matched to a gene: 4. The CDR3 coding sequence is TGTGCCAGCAGTGAGGACAGGGTGGCCTATGGCTACACCTTC. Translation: CASSEDRVAYGYTF.

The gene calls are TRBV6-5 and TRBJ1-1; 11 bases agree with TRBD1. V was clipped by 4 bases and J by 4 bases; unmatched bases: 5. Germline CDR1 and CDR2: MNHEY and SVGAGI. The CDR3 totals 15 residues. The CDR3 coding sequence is TGTGCCAGCAGTTTAACCGGGACAGGGGGCACTGAAGCTTTCTTT. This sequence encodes CASSLTGTGGTEAFF.

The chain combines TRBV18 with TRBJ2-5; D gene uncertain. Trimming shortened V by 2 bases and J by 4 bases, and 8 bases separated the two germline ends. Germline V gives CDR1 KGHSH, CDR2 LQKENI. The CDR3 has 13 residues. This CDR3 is CASSPSASETQYF. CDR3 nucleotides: TGTGCCAGCTCACCAAGCGCCTCAGAGACCCAGTACTTC.

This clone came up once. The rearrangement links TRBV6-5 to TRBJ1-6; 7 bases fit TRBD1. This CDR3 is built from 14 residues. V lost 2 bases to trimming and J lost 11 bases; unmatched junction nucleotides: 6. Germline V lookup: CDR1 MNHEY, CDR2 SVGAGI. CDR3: CASSYGRGRTPLHF. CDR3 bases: TGTGCCAGCAGTTACGGCAGGGGGAGGACACCCCTCCACTTT.

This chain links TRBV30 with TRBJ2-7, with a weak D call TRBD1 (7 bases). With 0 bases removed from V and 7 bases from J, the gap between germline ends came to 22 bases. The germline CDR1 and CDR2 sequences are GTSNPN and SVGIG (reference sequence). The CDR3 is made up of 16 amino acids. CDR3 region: CAWSVRGAPSGGEQYF. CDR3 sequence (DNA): TGTGCCTGGAGTGTTAGGGGGGCTCCCTCAGGGGGGGAGCAGTACTTC.

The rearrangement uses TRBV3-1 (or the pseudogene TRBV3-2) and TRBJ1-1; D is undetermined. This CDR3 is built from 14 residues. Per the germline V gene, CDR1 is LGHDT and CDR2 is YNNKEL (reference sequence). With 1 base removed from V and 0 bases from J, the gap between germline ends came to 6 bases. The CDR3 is CASSQGEMNTEAFF. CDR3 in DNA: TGTGCCAGCAGCCAAGGGGAGATGAACACTGAAGCTTTCTTT.

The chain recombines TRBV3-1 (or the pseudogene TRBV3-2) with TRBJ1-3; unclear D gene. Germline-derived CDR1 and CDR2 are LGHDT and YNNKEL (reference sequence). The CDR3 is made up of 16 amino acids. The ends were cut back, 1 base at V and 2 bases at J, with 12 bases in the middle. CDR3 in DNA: TGTGCCAGCAGCCAAGCCCTTCAGAGGGCTGGAAACACCATATATTTT. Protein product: CASSQALQRAGNTIYF.

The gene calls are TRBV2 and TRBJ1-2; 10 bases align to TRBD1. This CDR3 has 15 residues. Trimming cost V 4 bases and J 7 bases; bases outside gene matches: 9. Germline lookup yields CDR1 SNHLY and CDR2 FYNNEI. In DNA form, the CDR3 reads TGTGCCAGCAGTGCAAACTCCGGGACAGGGGCTGGCTACACCTTC. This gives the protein CASSANSGTGAGYTF. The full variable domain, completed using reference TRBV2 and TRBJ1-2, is EPEVTQTPSHQVTQMGQEVILRCVPISNHLYFYWYRQILGQKVEFLVSFYNNEISEKSEIFDDQFSVERPDGSNFTLKIRSTKLEDSAMYFCASSANSGTGAGYTFGSGTRLTVV.

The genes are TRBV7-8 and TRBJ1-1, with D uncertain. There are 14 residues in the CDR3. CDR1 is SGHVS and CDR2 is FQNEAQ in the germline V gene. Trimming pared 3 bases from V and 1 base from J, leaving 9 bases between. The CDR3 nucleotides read TGTGCCAGCAGCTTGGCACGGAGGAACACTGAAGCTTTCTTT. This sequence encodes CASSLARRNTEAFF.

The DNA of the CDR3 is TGTGCCAGCAGTGACGGTTTAGCGGTCACAGATACGCAGTATTTT. Amino acids: CASSDGLAVTDTQYF. The chain couples TRBV6-4 to TRBJ2-3, with D perhaps TRBD2 (6 bases). This CDR3 contains 15 residues. Germline-derived CDR1 and CDR2 are MRHNA and SNTAGT. The ends were cut back, 2 bases at V and 2 bases at J, with 11 bases in the middle.

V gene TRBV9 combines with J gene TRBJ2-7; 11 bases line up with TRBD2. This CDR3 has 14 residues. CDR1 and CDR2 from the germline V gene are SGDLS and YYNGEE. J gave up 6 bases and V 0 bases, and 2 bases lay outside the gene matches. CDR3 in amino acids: CASSVVAGGGEQYF. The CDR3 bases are TGTGCCAGCAGCGTAGTAGCGGGAGGGGGCGAGCAGTACTTC.

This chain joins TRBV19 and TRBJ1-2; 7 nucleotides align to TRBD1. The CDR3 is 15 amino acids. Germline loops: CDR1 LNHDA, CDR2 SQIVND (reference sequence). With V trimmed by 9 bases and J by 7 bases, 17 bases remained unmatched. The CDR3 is CASESIDRADFGYTF. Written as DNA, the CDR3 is TGTGCCAGCGAGTCGATAGACAGGGCCGACTTTGGCTACACCTTC.

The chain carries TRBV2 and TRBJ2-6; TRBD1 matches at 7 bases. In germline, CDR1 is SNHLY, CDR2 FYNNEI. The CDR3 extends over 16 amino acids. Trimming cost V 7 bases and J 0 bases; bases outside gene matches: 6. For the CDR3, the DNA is TGTGCCAGCAAGAGGGGGCAAAACTCTGGGGCCAACGTCCTGACTTTC. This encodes CASKRGQNSGANVLTF.

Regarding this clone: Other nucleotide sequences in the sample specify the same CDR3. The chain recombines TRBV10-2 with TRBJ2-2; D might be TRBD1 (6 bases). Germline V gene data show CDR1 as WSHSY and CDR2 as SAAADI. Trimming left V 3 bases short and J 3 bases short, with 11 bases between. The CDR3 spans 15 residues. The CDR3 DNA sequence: TGCGCCAGCAGTGACGGACAGCGGTACACCGGGGAGCTGTTTTTT. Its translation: CASSDGQRYTGELFF.

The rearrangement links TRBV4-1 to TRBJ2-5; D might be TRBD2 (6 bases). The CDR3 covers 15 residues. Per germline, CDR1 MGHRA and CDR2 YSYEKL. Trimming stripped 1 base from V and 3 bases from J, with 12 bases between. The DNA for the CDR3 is TGCGCCAGCAGCCAAGTTGAGCGGGTCGAAGAGACCCAGTACTTC. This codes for CASSQVERVEETQYF.

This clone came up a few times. The CDR3 region has the DNA TGTGCCAGCAGGGGGGACAGGAGGCAGCCCCAGCATTTT. The encoded protein is CASRGDRRQPQHF. The V gene is TRBV2, the J gene TRBJ1-5, with 8 bases lining up with TRBD1. The CDR3 runs to 13 residues. V was pared by 6 bases and J by 7 bases, with 5 bases of the junction left unmatched. Germline lookup yields CDR1 SNHLY and CDR2 FYNNEI.

The DNA for the CDR3 is TGCGCCAGCAGCTCGGGGGAGAGGGATCAGCCCCAGCATTTT. Its translation is CASSSGERDQPQHF. This rearrangement joins TRBV5-1 to TRBJ1-5; D possibly corresponds to TRBD1 (5 bases). Trimming cost V 3 bases and J 5 bases, with 12 bases left between them. Germline CDR1 SGHRS, CDR2 YFSETQ. The CDR3 extends over 14 amino acids.

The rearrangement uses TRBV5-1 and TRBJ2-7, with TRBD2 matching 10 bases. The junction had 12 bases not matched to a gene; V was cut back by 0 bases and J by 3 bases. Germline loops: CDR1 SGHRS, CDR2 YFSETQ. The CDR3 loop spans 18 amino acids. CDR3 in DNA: TGCGCCAGCAGCTTGGGGCCTAGCGGGGGAAATCAAGACTACGAGCAGTACTTC. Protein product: CASSLGPSGGNQDYEQYF.

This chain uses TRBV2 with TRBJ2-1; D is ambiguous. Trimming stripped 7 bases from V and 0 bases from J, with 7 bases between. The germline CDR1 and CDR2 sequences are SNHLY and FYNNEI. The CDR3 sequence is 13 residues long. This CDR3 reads CASTSASYNEQFF. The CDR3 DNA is TGTGCCAGCACCAGCGCCTCCTACAATGAGCAGTTCTTC.